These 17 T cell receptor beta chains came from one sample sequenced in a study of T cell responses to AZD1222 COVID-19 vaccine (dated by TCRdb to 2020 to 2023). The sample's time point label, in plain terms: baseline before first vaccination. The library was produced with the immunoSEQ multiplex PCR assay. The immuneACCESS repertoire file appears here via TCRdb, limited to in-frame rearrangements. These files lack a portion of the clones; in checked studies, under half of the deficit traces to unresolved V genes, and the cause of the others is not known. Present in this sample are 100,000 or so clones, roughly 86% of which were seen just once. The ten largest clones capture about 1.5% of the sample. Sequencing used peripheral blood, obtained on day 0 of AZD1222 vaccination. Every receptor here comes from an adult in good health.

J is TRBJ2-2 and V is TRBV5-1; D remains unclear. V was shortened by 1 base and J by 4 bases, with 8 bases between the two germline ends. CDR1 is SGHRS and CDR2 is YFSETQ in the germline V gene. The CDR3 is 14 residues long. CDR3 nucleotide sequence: TGCGCCAGCAGCTTGTTCGAGATCACCGGGGAGCTGTTTTTT. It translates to CASSLFEITGELFF.

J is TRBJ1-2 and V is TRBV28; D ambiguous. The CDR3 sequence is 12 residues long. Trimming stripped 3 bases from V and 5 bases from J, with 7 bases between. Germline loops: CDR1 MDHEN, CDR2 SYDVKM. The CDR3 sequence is CASSLKGYGYTF. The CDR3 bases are TGTGCCAGCAGTTTGAAAGGGTATGGCTACACCTTC.

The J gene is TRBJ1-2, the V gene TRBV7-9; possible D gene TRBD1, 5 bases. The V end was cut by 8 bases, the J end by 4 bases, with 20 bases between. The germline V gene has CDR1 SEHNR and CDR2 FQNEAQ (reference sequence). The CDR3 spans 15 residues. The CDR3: CASFVILQGVYGYTF. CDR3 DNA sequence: TGTGCCAGCTTCGTTATACTCCAGGGCGTCTATGGCTACACCTTC.

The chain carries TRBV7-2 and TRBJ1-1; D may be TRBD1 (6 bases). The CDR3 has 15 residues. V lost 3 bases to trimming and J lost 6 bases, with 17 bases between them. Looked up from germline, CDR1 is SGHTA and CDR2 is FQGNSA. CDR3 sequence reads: CASSLGTGARAEAFF. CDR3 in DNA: TGTGCCAGCAGCTTGGGTACGGGGGCGCGGGCTGAAGCTTTCTTT.

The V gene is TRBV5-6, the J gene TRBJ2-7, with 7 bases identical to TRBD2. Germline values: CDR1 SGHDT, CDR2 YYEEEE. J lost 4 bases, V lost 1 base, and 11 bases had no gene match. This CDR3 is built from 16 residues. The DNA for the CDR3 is TGTGCCAGCAGCTTGAGGGGCGGGAGCGCCGGGTACGAGCAGTACTTC. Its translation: CASSLRGGSAGYEQYF.

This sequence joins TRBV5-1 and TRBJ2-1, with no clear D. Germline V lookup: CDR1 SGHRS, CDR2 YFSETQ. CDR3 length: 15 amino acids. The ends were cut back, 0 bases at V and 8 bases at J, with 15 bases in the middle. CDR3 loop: CASSLVSVGGYEQFF. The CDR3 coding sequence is TGCGCCAGCAGCTTGGTTTCAGTTGGCGGTTATGAGCAGTTCTTC.

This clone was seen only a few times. CDR3 DNA sequence: TGTGCCAGTGCCACAGGGCGGAAACAGCCCCAGCATTTT. Protein sequence: CASATGRKQPQHF. This chain uses TRBV19 with TRBJ1-5; D may be TRBD1 (6 bases). The germline V gene encodes CDR1 LNHDA and CDR2 SQIVND (reference sequence). The V and J ends lost 8 bases and 7 bases respectively, with 15 bases between them. There are 13 residues in the CDR3.

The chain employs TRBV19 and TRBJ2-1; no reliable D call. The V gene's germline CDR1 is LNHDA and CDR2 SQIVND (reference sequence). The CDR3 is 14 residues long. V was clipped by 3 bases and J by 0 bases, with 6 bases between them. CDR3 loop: CASSIYNSYNEQFF. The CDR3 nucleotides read TGTGCCAGTAGTATCTATAACTCCTACAATGAGCAGTTCTTC. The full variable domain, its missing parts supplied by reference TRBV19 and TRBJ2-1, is DGGITQSPKYLFRKEGQNVTLSCEQNLNHDAMYWYRQDPGQGLRLIYYSQIVNDFQKGDIAEGYSVSREKKESFPLTVTSAQKNPTAFYLCASSIYNSYNEQFFGPGTRLTVL.

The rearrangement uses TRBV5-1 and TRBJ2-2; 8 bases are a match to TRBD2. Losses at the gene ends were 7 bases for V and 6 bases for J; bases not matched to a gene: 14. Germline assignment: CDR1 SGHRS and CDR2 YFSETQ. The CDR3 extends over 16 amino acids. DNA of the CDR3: TGCGCCAGCTCCGGGAGCGGGAGCTCGTTCGCCGGGGAGCTGTTTTTT. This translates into CASSGSGSSFAGELFF.

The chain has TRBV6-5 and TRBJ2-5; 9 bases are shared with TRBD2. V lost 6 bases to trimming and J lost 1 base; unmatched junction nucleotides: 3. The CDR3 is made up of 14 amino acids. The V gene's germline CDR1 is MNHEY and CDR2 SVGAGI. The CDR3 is CASRTSGAQETQYF. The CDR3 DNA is TGTGCCAGCAGGACTAGCGGAGCCCAAGAGACCCAGTACTTC.

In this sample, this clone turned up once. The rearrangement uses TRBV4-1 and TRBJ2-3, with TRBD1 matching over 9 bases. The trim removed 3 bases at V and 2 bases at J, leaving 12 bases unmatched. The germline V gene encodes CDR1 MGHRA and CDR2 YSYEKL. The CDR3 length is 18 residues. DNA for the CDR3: TGCGCCAGCAGCCACCGAGAAAGGGACAGGGAGACCACAGATACGCAGTATTTT. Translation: CASSHRERDRETTDTQYF.

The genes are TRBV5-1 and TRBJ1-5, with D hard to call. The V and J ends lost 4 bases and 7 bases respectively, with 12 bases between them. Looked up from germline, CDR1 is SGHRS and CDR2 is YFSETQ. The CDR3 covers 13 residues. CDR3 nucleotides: TGCGCCAGCAGCCCGGCGGGGTTCCAGCCCCAGCATTTT. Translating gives CASSPAGFQPQHF.

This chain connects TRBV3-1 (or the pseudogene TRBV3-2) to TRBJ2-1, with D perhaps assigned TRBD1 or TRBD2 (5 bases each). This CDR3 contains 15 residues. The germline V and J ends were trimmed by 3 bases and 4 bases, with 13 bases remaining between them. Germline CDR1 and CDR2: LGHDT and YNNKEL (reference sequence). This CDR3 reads CASSQLGPIYNEQFF. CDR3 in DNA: TGTGCCAGCAGCCAGTTGGGACCCATTTACAATGAGCAGTTCTTC.

The CDR3: CASSLGGLSSYEQYF. DNA of the CDR3: TGTGCCAGCAGCTTGGGTGGGCTTAGCTCCTACGAGCAGTACTTC. This sequence joins TRBV5-6 and TRBJ2-7; D remains ambiguous. Germline loops: CDR1 SGHDT, CDR2 YYEEEE. Deletions cut 0 bases from V and 0 bases from J, with 10 bases between. The CDR3 extends over 15 amino acids.

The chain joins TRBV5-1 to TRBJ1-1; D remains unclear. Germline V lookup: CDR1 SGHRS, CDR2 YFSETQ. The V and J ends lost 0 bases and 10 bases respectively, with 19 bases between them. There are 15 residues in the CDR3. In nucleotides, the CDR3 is TGCGCCAGCAGCTTGGCCCTCGACACGGGAAAGGGAGCTTTCTTT. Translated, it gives CASSLALDTGKGAFF.

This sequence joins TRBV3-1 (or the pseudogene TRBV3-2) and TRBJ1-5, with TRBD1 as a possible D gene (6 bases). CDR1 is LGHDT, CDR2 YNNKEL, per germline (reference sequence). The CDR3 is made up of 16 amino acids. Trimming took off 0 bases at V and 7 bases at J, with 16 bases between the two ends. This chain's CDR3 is CASSQDSRRGHQPQHF. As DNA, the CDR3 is TGTGCCAGCAGCCAAGATAGTCGCAGGGGTCACCAGCCCCAGCATTTT.

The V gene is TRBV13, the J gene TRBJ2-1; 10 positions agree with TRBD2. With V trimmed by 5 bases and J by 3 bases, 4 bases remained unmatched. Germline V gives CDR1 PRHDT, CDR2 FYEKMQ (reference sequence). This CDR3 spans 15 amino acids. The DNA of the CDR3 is TGTGCCAGCAGCCCAGGGACTAGCGTCTACAATGAGCAGTTCTTC. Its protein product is CASSPGTSVYNEQFF.